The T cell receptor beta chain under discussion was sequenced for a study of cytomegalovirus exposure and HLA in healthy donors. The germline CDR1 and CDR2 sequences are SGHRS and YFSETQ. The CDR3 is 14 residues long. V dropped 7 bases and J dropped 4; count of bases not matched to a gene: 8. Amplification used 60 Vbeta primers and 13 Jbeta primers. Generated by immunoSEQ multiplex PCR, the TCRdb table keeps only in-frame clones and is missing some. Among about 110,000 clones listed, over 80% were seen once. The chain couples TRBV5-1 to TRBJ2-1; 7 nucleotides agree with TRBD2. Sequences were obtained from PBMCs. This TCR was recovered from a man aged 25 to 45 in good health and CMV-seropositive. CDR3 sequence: CASADGGGYNEQFF. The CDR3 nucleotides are TGCGCCAGCGCCGACGGGGGAGGGTACAATGAGCAGTTCTTC.